This record covers a single T cell receptor (beta chain). The germline gives CDR1 MNHEY, CDR2 SVGAGI. V lost 4 bases and J lost 0, with 12 bases in between. The CDR3 sequence is 15 residues long. TCRdb analysed the 5' RACE reads with MiXCR anew, one entry per CDR3 protein. The sample carries under 250,000 distinct CDR3 sequences, roughly 13% recorded once. The data derive from a study of identical twins. These data were also reused for a study on yellow fever vaccine responses in identical twins.

The sequenced material came from memory (CD45RO+) T cells sorted from blood. The TCR originated in a woman aged 18-35 years in good health. The gene calls are TRBV6-5 and TRBJ2-5; tentative D call: TRBD2 (6 bases). The CDR3 sequence: CASSSPGLNQETQYF. The CDR3, as DNA: TGTGCCAGCAGTTCCCCGGGACTTAACCAAGAGACCCAGTACTTC.